The 30 T cell receptor beta chains below come from one sample, sequenced in a study of graft-versus-host responses after intestinal transplantation. Libraries were prepared by immunoSEQ multiplex PCR; TCRdb keeps only in-frame clonotypes and omits some of them. The table lists approximately 97,000 clones, around 93% of them singletons. No antigen has been identified for these receptors. The material was unstimulated CD8+ T cells sorted from spleen or lymph node cells, obtained before transplant. The receptors shown here come from a human donor who was the organ donor for an intestinal transplant.

This chain connects TRBV29-1 to TRBJ1-2; 12 bases are shared with TRBD1. The CDR3 contains 15 residues. Germline values: CDR1 SQVTM, CDR2 ANQGSEA. V trimming: 5 bases; J trimming: 2 bases; junction bases outside the gene matches: 6. CDR3 DNA: TGCAGCGTTCCCGGGACAGGGGGCGCGAACTATGGCTACACCTTC. Translated, it gives CSVPGTGGANYGYTF.

Details on this clone: The junction differs from germline at one of its ends, possibly a read error. This rearrangement joins TRBV7-8 to TRBJ2-7; D perhaps matches TRBD1 (6 bases). The CDR3 is 15 residues long. CDR1 is SGHVS and CDR2 is FQNEAQ in the germline V gene. DNA for the CDR3: TGTGCCAGCAGCCAATATGAACAGGGATCTTACGGGCAGTACTTC. Residues: CASSQYEQGSYGQYF.

This clone was seen once. The chain has TRBV5-1 and TRBJ2-5, with 7 nucleotides matching TRBD2. Trimming took 0 bases from V and 1 from J; bases not matched to a gene: 3. The CDR3 totals 15 residues. Looked up from germline, CDR1 is SGHRS and CDR2 is YFSETQ. The CDR3 spells CASSLGPSGQETQYF. In DNA, the CDR3 is TGCGCCAGCAGCTTGGGGCCTAGCGGCCAAGAGACCCAGTACTTC. The full variable domain, rest sourced from reference TRBV5-1 and TRBJ2-5, is KAGVTQTPRYLIKTRGQQVTLSCSPISGHRSVSWYQQTPGQGLQFLFEYFSETQRNKGNFPGRFSGRQFSNSRSEMNVSTLELGDSALYLCASSLGPSGQETQYFGPGTRLLVL.

This chain links TRBV21-1 with TRBJ1-3. TRBV21-1 is a pseudogene locus. The CDR3 is made up of 17 amino acids. CDR3 region: CASRVLLATHARNTIYF. In DNA form, the CDR3 reads TGTGCCAGCAGAGTTCTCTTAGCTACACACGCACGAAACACCATATATTTT.

This chain uses TRBV5-5 with TRBJ1-1; D unclear. The CDR3 extends over 14 amino acids. Trimming took 1 base from V and 1 from J, leaving 8 bases between them. CDR1 SGHKS and CDR2 YYEKEE come from the germline V gene (reference sequence). CDR3 residues: CASSLPKANTEAFF. For the CDR3, the DNA is TGTGCCAGCAGCTTGCCCAAAGCGAACACTGAAGCTTTCTTT.

This sequence joins TRBV11-2 and TRBJ1-4, with D maybe TRBD1 (6 bases). The CDR3 is 14 amino acids. Trimming cost V 5 bases and J 8 bases, with 15 bases left between them. Germline CDR1 and CDR2: SGHAT and FQNNGV. CDR3 DNA sequence: TGTGCCAGCAGCCCCTACAGGGTTGGAGAAAAACTGTTTTTT. Protein sequence: CASSPYRVGEKLFF.

The chain is built from TRBV28 and TRBJ2-1; D is possibly TRBD2 (5 bases). This CDR3 is built from 14 residues. Germline V gene sequence: CDR1 MDHEN, CDR2 SYDVKM. V was trimmed by 2 bases and J by 2 bases, leaving 7 bases between them. The CDR3 bases are TGTGCCAGCAGTTTAGAGGGAACCTACAATGAGCAGTTCTTC. Translating it yields CASSLEGTYNEQFF.

The chain joins TRBV7-2 to TRBJ1-6; 7 bases map to TRBD1. J gave up 8 bases and V 4 bases, and 11 bases lay outside the gene matches. Germline V gives CDR1 SGHTA, CDR2 FQGNSA. This CDR3 is 16 amino acids long. The CDR3 loop reads CASSYTGTVFYSPLHF. The CDR3 DNA reads TGTGCCAGCAGCTATACCGGGACAGTTTTTTATTCACCCCTCCACTTT.

The chain carries TRBV19 and TRBJ1-1; TRBD1 matches 7 bases. Unmatched junction bases numbered 10, after V lost 2 bases and J lost 1 base. Germline V lookup: CDR1 LNHDA, CDR2 SQIVND (reference sequence). The CDR3 has 17 amino acids. Here the CDR3 DNA reads TGTGCCAGTAGTATATCCCCGACAGGGTCGGGGAACACTGAAGCTTTCTTT. Amino acids: CASSISPTGSGNTEAFF.

V and J are TRBV5-4 and TRBJ2-1; D ambiguous. The CDR3 contains 13 residues. Germline values: CDR1 SGHNT, CDR2 YYREEE (reference sequence). V lost 1 base and J 10 bases, leaving 12 bases between the germline ends. In nucleotides, the CDR3 is TGTGCCAGCAGCTTGAGTGGCGGAACCGAGCAGTTCTTC. Translated: CASSLSGGTEQFF.

The rearrangement links TRBV10-3 to TRBJ2-7; 7 bases line up with TRBD2. The CDR3 is 17 residues long. Germline V lookup: CDR1 ENHRY, CDR2 SYGVKD. The junction had 10 bases not matched to a gene; V was cut back by 0 bases and J by 2 bases. The CDR3 region is CAISESMLGGVTYEQYF. CDR3 nucleotides: TGTGCCATCAGTGAGTCGATGCTGGGGGGGGTGACCTACGAGCAGTACTTC.

The genes are TRBV4-1 and TRBJ2-2, with 7 bases aligning to TRBD2. J was trimmed by 5 bases and V by 2 bases; bases with no gene match: 11. The CDR3 length is 17 residues. From germline, CDR1 is MGHRA and CDR2 YSYEKL. CDR3 protein: CASSQQDGGVHTGELFF. The CDR3 DNA reads TGCGCCAGCAGCCAACAGGATGGGGGGGTGCATACCGGGGAGCTGTTTTTT.

This chain joins TRBV6-6 and TRBJ2-5, with TRBD1 matching 8 bases. The germline V gene has CDR1 MNHNY and CDR2 SVGAGI (reference sequence). J lost 4 bases, V lost 6 bases, and 4 bases had no gene match. The CDR3 covers 13 residues. This CDR3 reads CASSMTGVETQYF. The CDR3 DNA follows: TGTGCCAGCAGCATGACAGGGGTAGAGACCCAGTACTTC.

The genes are TRBV29-1 and TRBJ2-7, with TRBD2 identical over 8 bases. The CDR3 sequence is 14 residues long. Germline assignment: CDR1 SQVTM and CDR2 ANQGSEA. V was clipped by 4 bases and J by 0 bases; unmatched bases: 5. The CDR3 DNA sequence: TGCAGCGTTGGCGGGGGGAGGAGCTCCTACGAGCAGTACTTC. The encoded protein is CSVGGGRSSYEQYF.

The CDR3 loop is CASSSEITRRVDYTF. Written as DNA, the CDR3 is TGCGCCAGCAGCTCAGAGATAACAAGGAGAGTTGACTACACCTTC. The rearrangement uses TRBV5-1 and TRBJ1-2; D ambiguous. Germline assignment: CDR1 SGHRS and CDR2 YFSETQ. The V end was cut by 3 bases, the J end by 10 bases, with 22 bases between. The CDR3 runs 15 residues.

V usage is TRBV7-9 and J usage is TRBJ2-3, with D unclear. The CDR3 runs 15 residues. Germline CDR1 reads SEHNR; CDR2 reads FQNEAQ (reference sequence). The ends were cut back, 5 bases at V and 2 bases at J, with 14 bases in the middle. The CDR3 loop reads CASSPSSVYTDTQYF. The DNA for the CDR3 is TGTGCCAGCAGCCCATCAAGCGTTTACACAGATACGCAGTATTTT.

This clone was seen once. The chain combines TRBV15 with TRBJ2-5, with TRBD2 matching 11 bases. Germline loops: CDR1 LNHNV, CDR2 YYDKDF (reference sequence). This CDR3 has 17 residues. V lost 1 base and J lost 5; bases outside the gene matches: 9. The chain's CDR3 is CATSRVASGGLEETQYF. CDR3 DNA sequence: TGTGCCACCAGCAGAGTGGCTAGCGGGGGGCTCGAGGAGACCCAGTACTTC. The complete variable domain, with remaining parts taken from reference TRBV15 and TRBJ2-5, reads DAMVIQNPRYQVTQFGKPVTLSCSQTLNHNVMYWYQQKSSQAPKLLFHYYDKDFNNEADTPDNFQSRRPNTSFCFLDIRSPGLGDTAMYLCATSRVASGGLEETQYFGPGTRLLVL.

This clone came up once. The chain is built from TRBV7-6 and TRBJ2-7; 14 bases map to TRBD2. V gave up 3 bases and J gave up 0 bases; unmatched junction bases: 7. Germline V lookup: CDR1 SGHVS, CDR2 FNYEAQ. The CDR3 runs 18 residues. Written as DNA, the CDR3 is TGTGCCAGCAGCTTTGGACTAGCGGGAGGTTCCAGCTCCTACGAGCAGTACTTC. Encoded protein: CASSFGLAGGSSSYEQYF.

This clone is a singleton in its sample. The chain is built from TRBV19 and TRBJ2-5; 9 nucleotides line up with TRBD1. The end of the DNA fits TRBJ2-7 better, so the J call may be wrong. There are 14 residues in the CDR3. Germline V lookup: CDR1 LNHDA, CDR2 SQIVND (reference sequence). CDR3 region: CASKLQGAYHEQYF. CDR3 DNA: TGTGCCAGTAAGCTACAGGGGGCGTACCACGAGCAGTACTTC.

The chain links TRBV11-2 to TRBJ2-3; 7 bases map to TRBD2. The germline V gene encodes CDR1 SGHAT and CDR2 FQNNGV. Unmatched junction bases numbered 3, after V lost 3 bases and J lost 0 bases. The CDR3 runs 15 residues. This chain's CDR3 is CASSFGLVSTDTQYF. The DNA for the CDR3 is TGTGCCAGCAGCTTTGGACTAGTTAGCACAGATACGCAGTATTTT.

Only one count was recorded for this clone. The chain employs TRBV7-2 and TRBJ1-4; the D gene is possibly TRBD1 (5 bases). V lost 3 bases, J lost 7 bases, and 12 bases lay in between. The CDR3 extends over 14 amino acids. CDR1 and CDR2 (germline): SGHTA, FQGNSA. CDR3 in amino acids: CASSLVGGSEKLFF. The CDR3 coding sequence is TGTGCCAGCAGCTTGGTGGGGGGAAGTGAAAAACTGTTTTTT.

The chain joins TRBV28 to TRBJ2-3; 10 bases are a match to TRBD1. The CDR3 sequence is 15 residues long. With 5 bases clipped from V and 4 bases from J, the junction kept 6 bases outside the gene matches. Germline CDR1 and CDR2: MDHEN and SYDVKM. CDR3 residues: CASSEDRGMSDTQYF. CDR3 DNA sequence: TGTGCCAGCAGTGAGGACAGGGGGATGTCAGATACGCAGTATTTT.

The genes are TRBV2 and TRBJ2-5, with a weak D call TRBD2 (6 bases). Between the trimmed V and J ends, which lost 11 bases and 1 base, there was a span of 11 bases. CDR1 and CDR2 from the germline V gene are SNHLY and FYNNEI. The CDR3 is made up of 12 amino acids. CDR3 nucleotides: TGTGCCGGCGCGGGATTCCAAGAGACCCAGTACTTC. Its translation is CAGAGFQETQYF.

The chain employs TRBV4-2 and TRBJ2-5, with a weak D call TRBD2 (5 bases). The germline gives CDR1 LGHNA, CDR2 YNFKEQ. Trimming pared 4 bases from V and 7 bases from J, leaving 37 bases between. This CDR3 has 21 residues. CDR3 protein: CASSRYQPGGALGQPFVTQYF. In DNA form, the CDR3 reads TGTGCCAGCAGCCGATACCAGCCAGGAGGAGCGTTAGGTCAACCGTTTGTGACCCAGTACTTC.

The chain has TRBV7-2 and TRBJ1-5; D unresolved. Germline CDR1 SGHTA, CDR2 FQGNSA. V lost 3 bases, J lost 5 bases, and 17 bases lay in between. The CDR3 spans 16 residues. The CDR3 region is CASSFLAFGGHQPQHF. In DNA, the CDR3 is TGTGCCAGCAGCTTCCTGGCGTTTGGCGGTCATCAGCCCCAGCATTTT.

This clone has only one observation. This chain connects TRBV7-9 to TRBJ2-3; 14 nucleotides agree with TRBD2. The germline CDR1 and CDR2 sequences are SEHNR and FQNEAQ (reference sequence). Losses at the gene ends were 5 bases for V and 6 bases for J; bases not matched to a gene: 10. This CDR3 has 17 amino acids. The CDR3 here is CASSKTPGTSGSDTQYF. The CDR3 DNA sequence: TGTGCCAGCAGCAAGACACCCGGGACTAGCGGGAGTGATACGCAGTATTTT.

In this sample, this clone turned up once. The rearrangement links TRBV28 to TRBJ2-7; 14 positions agree with TRBD2. The germline V gene has CDR1 MDHEN and CDR2 SYDVKM. The CDR3 is made up of 17 amino acids. The J segment lost 6 bases and the V segment lost 3 bases, leaving 10 bases of the junction unmatched. The CDR3 spells CASSFRGLAGAYGEQYF. Written as DNA, the CDR3 is TGTGCCAGCAGTTTCCGGGGACTAGCGGGAGCATACGGCGAGCAGTACTTC.

This chain joins TRBV5-8 and TRBJ2-1; perhaps TRBD2 as D (5 bases). The CDR3 is 14 amino acids. Germline V gene data show CDR1 as SGHTS and CDR2 as YDEGEE. V lost 4 bases, J lost 4 bases, and 12 bases lay in between. This CDR3 reads CASSQVRTYNEQFF. Written as DNA, the CDR3 is TGTGCCAGCAGCCAAGTCCGGACTTACAATGAGCAGTTCTTC.

The chain employs TRBV6-6 and TRBJ2-7; the match to TRBD2 covers 9 bases. This CDR3 comprises 16 residues. Germline assignment: CDR1 MNHNY and CDR2 SVGAGI (reference sequence). Trimming removed 0 bases from V and 1 base from J; junction bases left unmatched: 4. The CDR3 DNA reads as TGTGCCAGCAGTTACTCTTCTAGCGGGGTTTCCTACGAGCAGTACTTC. It specifies CASSYSSSGVSYEQYF.

The chain links TRBV10-3 to TRBJ2-5; D may be TRBD1 (5 bases). V lost 0 bases and J 3 bases, leaving 8 bases between the germline ends. The CDR3 is made up of 14 amino acids. Germline lookup yields CDR1 ENHRY and CDR2 SYGVKD. In DNA, the CDR3 is TGTGCCATCAGTGAGTCGTCAGGGAAAGAGACCCAGTACTTC. It specifies CAISESSGKETQYF.